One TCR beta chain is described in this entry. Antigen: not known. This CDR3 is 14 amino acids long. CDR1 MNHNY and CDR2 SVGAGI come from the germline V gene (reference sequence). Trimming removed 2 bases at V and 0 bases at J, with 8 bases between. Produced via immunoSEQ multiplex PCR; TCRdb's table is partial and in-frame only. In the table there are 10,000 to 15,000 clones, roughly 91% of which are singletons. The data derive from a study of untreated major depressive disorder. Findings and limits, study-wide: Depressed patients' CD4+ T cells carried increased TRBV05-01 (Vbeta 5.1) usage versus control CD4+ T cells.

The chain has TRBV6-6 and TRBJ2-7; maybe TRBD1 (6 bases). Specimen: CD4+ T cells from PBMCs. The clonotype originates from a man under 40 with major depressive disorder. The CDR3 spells CASSYDRISYEQYF. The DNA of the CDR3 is TGTGCCAGCAGTTACGACAGGATCTCCTACGAGCAGTACTTC.